Listed below are T cell receptor beta chains from one sample, sequenced in a study of T cell clones after liver transplantation. Here immunoSEQ multiplex PCR was the method, and the copy in TCRdb shows in-frame clones only, minus some. The sample holds some 120,000 clones, 90% seen once. This specimen consisted of CD4+ T cells from blood, obtained 12 months after liver transplant. The receptor set was obtained from a human patient who received a liver transplant. The graft donor may be the source of some T cells. Both conserved end residues are part of each CDR3. D genes are given only for firm matches. Clone size is not always given. Where it is, it says once, few, many or a class for expanded clones.

D,size,J,V,DNA,CDR3
-,-,TRBJ2-2,TRBV15,TGTGCCACCAAGCACCCTTTGAACACCGGGGAGCTGTTTTTT,CATKHPLNTGELFF
TRBD1,-,TRBJ2-7,TRBV5-1,TGCGCCAGCAGCTTGGTAGGGACAGGGAGCGAGCAGTACTTC,CASSLVGTGSEQYF
-,few,TRBJ2-7,TRBV5-4,TGTGCCACCTCAAACCCGGGGATGAGCGACGAGCAGTACTTC,CATSNPGMSDEQYF
-,-,TRBJ2-2,TRBV19,TGTGCCAGTAGTAGGCGGGCCACGAACACCGGGGAGCTGTTTTTT,CASSRRATNTGELFF
-,-,TRBJ2-2,TRBV7-2,TGTGCCAGCAGCTTAGCCCCCCCCGGGGAGCTGTTTTTT,CASSLAPPGELFF
-,-,TRBJ1-1,TRBV5-1,TGCGCCAGCAGCAGGAGGGGGGAGAACACTGAAGCTTTCTTT,CASSRRGENTEAFF
TRBD1,-,TRBJ2-4,TRBV7-2,TGTGCCAGCAGTCACCGGACAGGATTAGCCAAAAACATTCAGTACTTC,CASSHRTGLAKNIQYF
-,once,TRBJ1-1,TRBV4-2,TGTGCCAGCAGCCAAGAATCTCGGGGGGCTAACACTGAAGCTTTCTTT,CASSQESRGANTEAFF
-,-,TRBJ2-1,TRBV11-2,TGTGCCAGCAGCTTAGTGTCTAGCTCCTACAATGAGCAGTTCTTC,CASSLVSSSYNEQFF
-,-,TRBJ1-1,TRBV18,TGTGCCAGCTCACCACCGAGCGTTAACACTGAAGCTTTCTTT,CASSPPSVNTEAFF
-,-,TRBJ1-5,TRBV19,TGTGCCAGTCGCCGGGCCCACAATCAGCCCCAGCATTTT,CASRRAHNQPQHF
-,-,TRBJ2-1,TRBV7-2,TGTGCCAGCAGCTTGACTCAGGGGGGTGGAAGGTTCTTC,CASSLTQGGGRFF
-,-,TRBJ1-2,TRBV28,TGTGCCAGCAGCGGAATCGGCGGGTCTTATGGCTACACCTTC,CASSGIGGSYGYTF
TRBD1,once,TRBJ2-2,TRBV5-1,TGCGCCAGCAGCTTTCTGGGACAGGTAACCGGGGAGCTGTTTTTT,CASSFLGQVTGELFF
TRBD2,-,TRBJ2-1,TRBV5-6,TGTGCCAGCAGCTTGGATTTAGAATGGGGGACTAGCGGCAATGAGCAGTTCTTC,CASSLDLEWGTSGNEQFF
-,-,TRBJ2-7,TRBV7-2,TGTGCCAGCAGCCTATCATCCCCCTACGAGCAGTACTTC,CASSLSSPYEQYF
-,-,TRBJ2-5,TRBV5-1,TGCGCCAGCAGCTTGGTTCCAGAAGCAAGAGAGACCCAGTACTTC,CASSLVPEARETQYF
-,-,TRBJ1-1,TRBV29-1,TGCAGCGCCTCGACAGGCAACACTGAAGCTTTCTTT,CSASTGNTEAFF
-,-,TRBJ2-3,TRBV7-8,TGTGCCAGCGAGGGGGGGAGGAGGAGGGCAGATACGCAGTATTTT,CASEGGRRRADTQYF
-,-,TRBJ1-2,TRBV27,TGTGCCAGCAGTCCGCGCTCGGTGGGGGTATTGGGATGGGGCTACACCTTC,CASSPRSVGVLGWGYTF
-,-,TRBJ1-2,TRBV7-2,TGTGCCAGCAGCCTCCGACAGGACTATGGCTACACCTTC,CASSLRQDYGYTF
-,-,TRBJ1-1,TRBV11-3,TGTGCCAGCAGCCCCGACAGAGGTTACACTGAAGCTTTCTTT,CASSPDRGYTEAFF
TRBD2,-,TRBJ2-7,TRBV30,TGTGCCTGGAGCAGCGGGAGCAGCCTGCTCGAGCAGTACTTC,CAWSSGSSLLEQYF
TRBD2,-,TRBJ2-2,TRBV7-9,TGTGCCAGCAGCTTAGGGATTGGACTAGGGCCGAACACCGGGGAGCTGTTTTTT,CASSLGIGLGPNTGELFF
-,-,TRBJ2-5,TRBV7-2,TGTGCCAGCAGCTTAGGGGACCCCCAGTACTTC,CASSLGDPQYF
-,-,TRBJ1-2,TRBV18,TGTGCCAGCTCACCAAGGGCTACGGACGGCTACACCTTC,CASSPRATDGYTF
-,-,TRBJ2-3,TRBV18,TGTGCCAGCTCACCATACGGAGGGGGCACAGATACGCAGTATTTT,CASSPYGGGTDTQYF
TRBD1,-,TRBJ1-2,TRBV6-5,TGTGCCAGCAGTACTCTACAGGGGGCCAACGGTGGCTACACCTTC,CASSTLQGANGGYTF